Listed below are T cell receptor beta chains from one sample, sequenced in a study of early T cells in non-severe SARS-CoV-2 infection. MiXCR, applied by TCRdb to the 5' RACE reads, yields one record per CDR3 protein. This table holds 60,000 to 75,000 distinct CDR3 sequences, roughly 12% found once. Sequencing was carried out using whole blood. These receptors were obtained from an adult who was a healthcare worker with PCR-confirmed SARS-CoV-2 infection or an uninfected control (not recorded which). Each CDR3 is given with its conserved first and last residue. The D gene is left open where the match is weak. The size entry is marked missing in some rows and otherwise reads once, few, many or a size class.

d_gene: .
abundance: few
j_gene: TRBJ1-3
v_gene: TRBV7-2
CDR3aa: CASSWGSGNTIYF
CDR3nt: TGTGCCAGCAGCTGGGGCTCTGGAAACACCATATATTTT

d_gene: .
abundance: .
j_gene: TRBJ2-7
v_gene: TRBV6-1
CDR3aa: CASSEAFPYEQYF
CDR3nt: TGTGCCAGCAGTGAAGCTTTCCCCTACGAGCAGTACTTC

d_gene: TRBD2
abundance: many
j_gene: TRBJ2-1
v_gene: TRBV12-3/TRBV12-4
CDR3aa: CASSDTSGTQSSYNEQFF
CDR3nt: TGTGCCAGCAGCGACACTAGCGGCACTCAAAGCTCCTACAATGAGCAGTTCTTC

d_gene: .
abundance: few
j_gene: TRBJ2-1
v_gene: TRBV5-4
CDR3aa: CASSPGLPTYNEQFF
CDR3nt: TGTGCCAGCAGCCCCGGACTACCTACCTACAATGAGCAGTTCTTC

d_gene: TRBD1
abundance: .
j_gene: TRBJ2-5
v_gene: TRBV20-1
CDR3aa: CSAGSFHRGPGETQYF
CDR3nt: TGCAGTGCTGGTTCCTTTCACAGGGGGCCAGGAGAGACCCAGTACTTC

d_gene: TRBD1
abundance: .
j_gene: TRBJ2-7
v_gene: TRBV10-2
CDR3aa: CASSDETGATPGDEQYF
CDR3nt: TGCGCCAGCAGTGACGAAACAGGGGCAACGCCCGGGGACGAGCAGTACTTC

d_gene: .
abundance: few
j_gene: TRBJ1-3
v_gene: TRBV27
CDR3aa: CASTPGAIYF
CDR3nt: TGTGCCAGCACCCCGGGGGCCATATATTTT

d_gene: TRBD1
abundance: .
j_gene: TRBJ1-4
v_gene: TRBV25-1
CDR3aa: CASCCRGQRNEKLFF
CDR3nt: TGTGCCAGCTGCTGTAGGGGACAGCGTAATGAAAAACTGTTTTTT

d_gene: .
abundance: few
j_gene: TRBJ2-6
v_gene: TRBV3-1
CDR3aa: CASSRQGTRGGANVLTF
CDR3nt: TGTGCCAGCAGCCGGCAGGGGACACGAGGTGGGGCCAACGTCCTGACTTTC

d_gene: .
abundance: .
j_gene: TRBJ1-5
v_gene: TRBV27
CDR3aa: CASSPGADGQPQHF
CDR3nt: TGTGCCAGCAGCCCGGGAGCGGATGGTCAGCCCCAGCATTTT

d_gene: .
abundance: few
j_gene: TRBJ2-2
v_gene: TRBV7-7
CDR3aa: CASSLGFSNTGELFF
CDR3nt: TGTGCTAGCAGCTTAGGGTTCTCGAACACCGGGGAGCTGTTTTTT

d_gene: .
abundance: few
j_gene: TRBJ2-7
v_gene: TRBV30
CDR3aa: CAWSVRGTWGYEQYF
CDR3nt: TGTGCCTGGAGTGTACGTGGGACGTGGGGCTACGAGCAGTACTTC

d_gene: .
abundance: many
j_gene: TRBJ1-2
v_gene: TRBV5-8
CDR3aa: CASSLARGRDYGYTF
CDR3nt: TGTGCCAGCAGCTTGGCTCGGGGCAGGGACTATGGCTACACCTTC

d_gene: .
abundance: .
j_gene: TRBJ1-1
v_gene: TRBV15
CDR3aa: CATSSGMNTEAFF
CDR3nt: TGTGCCACCAGCAGCGGCATGAACACTGAAGCTTTCTTT

d_gene: .
abundance: few
j_gene: TRBJ2-2
v_gene: TRBV7-2
CDR3aa: CASSFSSGSAGELFF
CDR3nt: TGTGCCAGCAGCTTTAGTTCCGGGTCGGCCGGGGAGCTGTTTTTT

d_gene: TRBD2
abundance: .
j_gene: TRBJ2-3
v_gene: TRBV20-1
CDR3aa: CSASLAGEGLDTQYF
CDR3nt: TGCAGTGCCTCACTAGCGGGAGAAGGATTGGATACGCAGTATTTT

d_gene: .
abundance: few
j_gene: TRBJ1-3
v_gene: TRBV4-1
CDR3aa: CASSQTTPGATGNTIYF
CDR3nt: TGCGCCAGCAGCCAAACTACTCCGGGAGCCACTGGAAACACCATATATTTT

d_gene: TRBD1
abundance: .
j_gene: TRBJ1-6
v_gene: TRBV5-4
CDR3aa: CASSPRQGLNSPLHF
CDR3nt: TGTGCCAGCAGCCCAAGACAGGGCCTAAATTCACCCCTCCACTTT

d_gene: TRBD2
abundance: many
j_gene: TRBJ2-1
v_gene: TRBV6-6
CDR3aa: CASSYSAGGVWEQFF
CDR3nt: TGTGCCAGCAGTTACTCAGCGGGAGGGGTTTGGGAGCAGTTCTTC

d_gene: .
abundance: few
j_gene: TRBJ1-5
v_gene: TRBV21-1
CDR3aa: CASSKEAGQSNQPQHF
CDR3nt: TGTGCCAGCAGCAAAGAAGCGGGACAGAGCAATCAGCCCCAGCATTTT

d_gene: .
abundance: .
j_gene: TRBJ2-7
v_gene: TRBV12-3/TRBV12-4
CDR3aa: CASSALSAEQYF
CDR3nt: TGTGCCAGCAGTGCCTTATCAGCTGAGCAGTACTTC

d_gene: TRBD2
abundance: medium-sized
j_gene: TRBJ2-7
v_gene: TRBV7-3
CDR3aa: CASSFRGGDEQYF
CDR3nt: TGTGCCAGCAGCTTTCGGGGAGGGGACGAGCAGTACTTC

d_gene: .
abundance: many
j_gene: TRBJ2-1
v_gene: TRBV7-2
CDR3aa: CASSLSISGRPLINEQFF
CDR3nt: TGTGCCAGCAGCTTATCCATATCCGGACGCCCGCTAATCAATGAGCAGTTCTTC

d_gene: TRBD1
abundance: .
j_gene: TRBJ1-4
v_gene: TRBV30
CDR3aa: CGYDRGGEKLFF
CDR3nt: TGTGGCTACGACAGGGGAGGCGAAAAACTGTTTTTT

d_gene: .
abundance: many
j_gene: TRBJ2-4
v_gene: TRBV4-2
CDR3aa: CASSQVIRGDIQYF
CDR3nt: TGTGCCAGCAGCCAAGTGATCCGGGGAGACATTCAGTACTTC

d_gene: TRBD1
abundance: .
j_gene: TRBJ2-7
v_gene: TRBV18
CDR3aa: CASSPGQDSGQYF
CDR3nt: TGTGCCAGCTCACCGGGACAGGACTCCGGGCAGTACTTC

d_gene: .
abundance: .
j_gene: TRBJ1-2
v_gene: TRBV24-1
CDR3aa: CATSEEQDYGYTF
CDR3nt: TGTGCCACCAGTGAAGAACAGGACTATGGCTACACCTTC

d_gene: .
abundance: .
j_gene: TRBJ2-7
v_gene: TRBV7-9
CDR3aa: CASSSLGQGGHEQYF
CDR3nt: TGTGCCAGCAGCTCCCTCGGCCAGGGGGGCCACGAGCAGTACTTC

d_gene: TRBD1
abundance: many
j_gene: TRBJ2-5
v_gene: TRBV20-1
CDR3aa: CSAVRGQGAQETQYF
CDR3nt: TGCAGTGCTGTAAGGGGACAGGGGGCTCAAGAGACCCAGTACTTC

d_gene: TRBD1
abundance: .
j_gene: TRBJ2-7
v_gene: TRBV7-2
CDR3aa: CASSKLTGFQYEQYF
CDR3nt: TGTGCCAGCAGCAAGCTGACAGGGTTTCAGTACGAGCAGTACTTC

d_gene: TRBD1
abundance: .
j_gene: TRBJ2-5
v_gene: TRBV19
CDR3aa: CASSSQGAETQYF
CDR3nt: TGTGCCAGTAGCTCCCAGGGGGCAGAGACCCAGTACTTC

d_gene: .
abundance: few
j_gene: TRBJ2-2
v_gene: TRBV12-3/TRBV12-4
CDR3aa: CASSPANTGELFF
CDR3nt: TGTGCCAGCAGTCCCGCGAACACCGGGGAGCTGTTTTTT